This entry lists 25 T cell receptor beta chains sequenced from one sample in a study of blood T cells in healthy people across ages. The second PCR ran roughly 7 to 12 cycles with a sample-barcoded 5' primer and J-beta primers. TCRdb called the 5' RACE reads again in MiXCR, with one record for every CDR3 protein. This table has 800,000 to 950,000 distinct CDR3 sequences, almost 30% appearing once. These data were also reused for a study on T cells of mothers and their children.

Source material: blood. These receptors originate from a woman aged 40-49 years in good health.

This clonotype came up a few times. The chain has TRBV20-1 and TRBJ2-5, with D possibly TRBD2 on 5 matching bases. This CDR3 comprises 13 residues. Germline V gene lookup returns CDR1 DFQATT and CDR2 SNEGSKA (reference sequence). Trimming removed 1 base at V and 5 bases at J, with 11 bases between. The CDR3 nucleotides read TGCAGTGCTAGAGGTCGAGGGAGCGAGACCCAGTACTTC. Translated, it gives CSARGRGSETQYF.

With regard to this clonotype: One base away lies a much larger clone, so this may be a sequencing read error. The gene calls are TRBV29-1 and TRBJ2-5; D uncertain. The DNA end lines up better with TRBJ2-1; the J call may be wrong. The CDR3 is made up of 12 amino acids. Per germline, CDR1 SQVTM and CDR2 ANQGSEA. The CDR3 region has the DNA TGCAGCGTTTCGAGTCGTCAAGAGACCCAGTTCTTC. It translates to CSVSSRQETQFF.

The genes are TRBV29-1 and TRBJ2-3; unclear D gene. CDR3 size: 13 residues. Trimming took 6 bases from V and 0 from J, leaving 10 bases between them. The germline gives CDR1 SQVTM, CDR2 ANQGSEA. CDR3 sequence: CSVDQASTDTQYF. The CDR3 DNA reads TGCAGCGTGGACCAGGCTAGCACAGATACGCAGTATTTT.

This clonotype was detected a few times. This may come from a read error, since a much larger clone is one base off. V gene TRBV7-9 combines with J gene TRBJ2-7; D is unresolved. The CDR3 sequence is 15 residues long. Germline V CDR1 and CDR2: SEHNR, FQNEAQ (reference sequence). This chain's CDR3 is CASSFHQEESYERYF. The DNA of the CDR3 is TGTGCCAGCAGCTTCCATCAGGAAGAATCCTACGAGCGGTACTTC.

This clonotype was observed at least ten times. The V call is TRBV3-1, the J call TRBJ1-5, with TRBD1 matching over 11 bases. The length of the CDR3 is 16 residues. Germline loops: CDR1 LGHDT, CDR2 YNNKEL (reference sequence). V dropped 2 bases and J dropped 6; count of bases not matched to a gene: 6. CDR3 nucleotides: TGTGCCAGCAGCCAATCCGGGACAGGGGGGCGTCAGCCCCAGCATTTT. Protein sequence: CASSQSGTGGRQPQHF.

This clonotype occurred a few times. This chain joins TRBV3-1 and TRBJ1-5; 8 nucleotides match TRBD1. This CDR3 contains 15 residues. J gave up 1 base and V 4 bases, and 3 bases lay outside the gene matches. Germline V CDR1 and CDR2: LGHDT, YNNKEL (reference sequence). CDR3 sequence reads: CASSRNRGSNQPQHF. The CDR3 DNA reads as TGTGCCAGCAGCCGAAACAGGGGGAGCAATCAGCCCCAGCATTTT.

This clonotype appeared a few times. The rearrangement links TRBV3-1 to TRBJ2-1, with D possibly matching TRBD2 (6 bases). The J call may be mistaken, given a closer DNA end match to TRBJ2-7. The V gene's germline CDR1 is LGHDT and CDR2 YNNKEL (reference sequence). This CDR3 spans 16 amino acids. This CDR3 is CASSQDPGENYNEQYF. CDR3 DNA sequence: TGTGCCAGCAGCCAAGATCCGGGGGAGAATTACAATGAGCAGTACTTC.

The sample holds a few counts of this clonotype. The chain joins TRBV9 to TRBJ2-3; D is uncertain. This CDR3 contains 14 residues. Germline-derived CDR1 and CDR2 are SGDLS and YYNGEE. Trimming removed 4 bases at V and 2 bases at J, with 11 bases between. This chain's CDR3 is CASSISLPTDTQYF. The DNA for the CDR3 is TGTGCCAGCAGCATATCTCTCCCCACAGATACGCAGTATTTT.

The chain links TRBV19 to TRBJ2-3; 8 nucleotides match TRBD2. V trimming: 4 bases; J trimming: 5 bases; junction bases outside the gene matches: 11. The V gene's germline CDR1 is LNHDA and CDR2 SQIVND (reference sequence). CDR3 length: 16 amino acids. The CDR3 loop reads CASSTPSGGSRDTQYF. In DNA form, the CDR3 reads TGTGCCAGTAGTACCCCCAGCGGGGGCTCCAGAGATACGCAGTATTTT.

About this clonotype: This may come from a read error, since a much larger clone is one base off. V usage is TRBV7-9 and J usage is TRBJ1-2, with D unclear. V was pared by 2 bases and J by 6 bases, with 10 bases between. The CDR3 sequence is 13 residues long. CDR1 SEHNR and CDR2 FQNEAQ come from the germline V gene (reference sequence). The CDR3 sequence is CASSLPDADGYTF. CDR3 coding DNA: TGTGCCAGCAGCTTACCTGACGCCGATGGCTACACCTTC.

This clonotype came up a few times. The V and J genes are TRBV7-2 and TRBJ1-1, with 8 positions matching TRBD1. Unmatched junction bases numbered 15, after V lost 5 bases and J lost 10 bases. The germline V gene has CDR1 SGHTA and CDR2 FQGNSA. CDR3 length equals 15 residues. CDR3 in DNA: TGTGCCAGCAGCCTCCAAAAAGACAGGGGTGGAGGAGCTTTCTTT. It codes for CASSLQKDRGGGAFF.

DNA for the CDR3: TGTGCCAGCAGTTTAAAACAGGATCGGTACACCTTC. Translated: CASSLKQDRYTF. J is TRBJ1-2 and V is TRBV27; D may be TRBD1 (5 bases). The CDR3 spans 12 residues. The germline gives CDR1 MNHEY, CDR2 SMNVEV (reference sequence). The V end was cut by 2 bases, the J end by 11 bases, with 12 bases between.

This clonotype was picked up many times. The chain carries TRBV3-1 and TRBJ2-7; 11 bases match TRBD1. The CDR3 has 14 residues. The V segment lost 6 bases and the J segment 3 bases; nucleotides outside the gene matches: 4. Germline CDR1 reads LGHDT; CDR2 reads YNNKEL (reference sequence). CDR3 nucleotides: TGTGCCAGCAGAGGGACAGGGGGTATCTACGAGCAGTACTTC. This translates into CASRGTGGIYEQYF.

Here the CDR3 DNA reads TGTGCCAGCAGCGTGCAGACGGGGGGCCAGGACGAGCAGTACTTC. Its translation is CASSVQTGGQDEQYF. V usage is TRBV9 and J usage is TRBJ2-7, with TRBD2 as a possible D gene (7 bases). Trimming removed 2 bases at V and 5 bases at J, with 17 bases between. The CDR3 has 15 residues. CDR1 and CDR2 from the germline V gene are SGDLS and YYNGEE.

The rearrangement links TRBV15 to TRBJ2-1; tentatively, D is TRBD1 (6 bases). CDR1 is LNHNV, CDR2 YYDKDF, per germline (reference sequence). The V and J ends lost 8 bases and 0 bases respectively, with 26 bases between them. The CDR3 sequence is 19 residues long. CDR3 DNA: TGTGCCACCGGGATGGGGGAAGTAACAGGGCTCAGCTCCTACAATGAGCAGTTCTTC. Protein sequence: CATGMGEVTGLSSYNEQFF.

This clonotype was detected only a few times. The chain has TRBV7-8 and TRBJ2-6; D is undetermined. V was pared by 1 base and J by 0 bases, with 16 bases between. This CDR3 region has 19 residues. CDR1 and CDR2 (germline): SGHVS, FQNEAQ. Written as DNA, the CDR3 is TGTGCCAGCAGCTTAGGGAACCCGTCTAAGGTCTCTGGGGCCAACGTCCTGACTTTC. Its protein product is CASSLGNPSKVSGANVLTF.

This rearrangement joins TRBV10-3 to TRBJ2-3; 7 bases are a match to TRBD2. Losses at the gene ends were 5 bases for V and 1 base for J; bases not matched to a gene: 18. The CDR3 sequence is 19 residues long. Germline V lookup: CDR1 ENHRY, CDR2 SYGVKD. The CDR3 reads CAISSIDVSGELRTDTQYF. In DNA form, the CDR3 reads TGTGCCATCAGTTCGATAGATGTAAGCGGGGAACTACGCACAGATACGCAGTATTTT.

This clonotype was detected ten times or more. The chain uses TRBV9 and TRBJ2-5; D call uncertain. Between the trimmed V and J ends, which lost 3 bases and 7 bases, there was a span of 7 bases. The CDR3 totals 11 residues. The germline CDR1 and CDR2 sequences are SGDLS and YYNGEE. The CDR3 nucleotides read TGTGCCAGCAGCGACCAGTGGACCCAGTACTTC. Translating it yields CASSDQWTQYF.

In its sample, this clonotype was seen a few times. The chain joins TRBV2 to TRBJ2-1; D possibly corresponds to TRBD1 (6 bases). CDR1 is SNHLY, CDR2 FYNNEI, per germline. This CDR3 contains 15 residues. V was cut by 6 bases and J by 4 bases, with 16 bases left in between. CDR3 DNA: TGTGCCAGCAGAATCATTGGGGGCGGGTACAATGAGCAGTTCTTC. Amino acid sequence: CASRIIGGGYNEQFF.

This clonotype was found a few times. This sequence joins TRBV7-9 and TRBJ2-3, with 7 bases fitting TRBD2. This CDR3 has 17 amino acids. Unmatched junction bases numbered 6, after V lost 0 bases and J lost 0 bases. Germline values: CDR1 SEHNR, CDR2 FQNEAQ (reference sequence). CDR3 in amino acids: CASSLARAGRSTDTQYF. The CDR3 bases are TGTGCCAGCAGCTTAGCGCGAGCGGGGCGAAGCACAGATACGCAGTATTTT.

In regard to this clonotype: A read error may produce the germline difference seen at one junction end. The CDR3 spells CSAQSAGGFKPPHF. CDR3 nucleotides: TGCAGTGCTCAATCGGCAGGGGGGTTCAAGCCCCCGCATTTT. This sequence joins TRBV20-1 and TRBJ1-5, with 7 bases matching TRBD1. Germline values: CDR1 DFQATT, CDR2 SNEGSKA (reference sequence). The CDR3 has 14 residues.

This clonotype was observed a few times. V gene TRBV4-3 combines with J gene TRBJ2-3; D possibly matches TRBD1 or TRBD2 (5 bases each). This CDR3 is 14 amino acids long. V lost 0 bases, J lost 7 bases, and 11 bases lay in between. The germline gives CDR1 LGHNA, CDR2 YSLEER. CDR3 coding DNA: TGCGCCAGCAGCCAAGATATGGGGGTATATACGCAGTATTTT. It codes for CASSQDMGVYTQYF.

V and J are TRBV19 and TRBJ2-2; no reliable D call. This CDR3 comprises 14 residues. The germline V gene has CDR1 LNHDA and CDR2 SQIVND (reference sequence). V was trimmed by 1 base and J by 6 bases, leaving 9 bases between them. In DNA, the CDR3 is TGTGCCAGTAGTATAGGAATTCTCCCCGGGGAGCTGTTTTTT. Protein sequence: CASSIGILPGELFF.

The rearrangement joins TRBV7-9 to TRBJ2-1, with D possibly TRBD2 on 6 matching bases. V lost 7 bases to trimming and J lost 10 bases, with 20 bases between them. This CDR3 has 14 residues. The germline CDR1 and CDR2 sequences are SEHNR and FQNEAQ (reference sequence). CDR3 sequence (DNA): TGTGCCAGCAATCGAACTACCGGGGGTTTAGAGCAGTTCTTC. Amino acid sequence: CASNRTTGGLEQFF.

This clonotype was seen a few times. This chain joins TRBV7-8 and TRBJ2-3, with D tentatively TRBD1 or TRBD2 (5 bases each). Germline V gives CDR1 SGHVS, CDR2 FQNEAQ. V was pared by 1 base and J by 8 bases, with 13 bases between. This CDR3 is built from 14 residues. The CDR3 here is CASSLGGAGVTQYF. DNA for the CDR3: TGTGCCAGCAGCTTAGGAGGGGCTGGGGTTACGCAGTATTTT. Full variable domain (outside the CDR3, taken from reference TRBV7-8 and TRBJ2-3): GAGVSQSPRYKVAKRGQDVALRCDPISGHVSLFWYQQALGQGPEFLTYFQNEAQLDKSGLPSDRFFAERPEGSVSTLKIQRTQQEDSAVYLCASSLGGAGVTQYFGPGTRLTVL.